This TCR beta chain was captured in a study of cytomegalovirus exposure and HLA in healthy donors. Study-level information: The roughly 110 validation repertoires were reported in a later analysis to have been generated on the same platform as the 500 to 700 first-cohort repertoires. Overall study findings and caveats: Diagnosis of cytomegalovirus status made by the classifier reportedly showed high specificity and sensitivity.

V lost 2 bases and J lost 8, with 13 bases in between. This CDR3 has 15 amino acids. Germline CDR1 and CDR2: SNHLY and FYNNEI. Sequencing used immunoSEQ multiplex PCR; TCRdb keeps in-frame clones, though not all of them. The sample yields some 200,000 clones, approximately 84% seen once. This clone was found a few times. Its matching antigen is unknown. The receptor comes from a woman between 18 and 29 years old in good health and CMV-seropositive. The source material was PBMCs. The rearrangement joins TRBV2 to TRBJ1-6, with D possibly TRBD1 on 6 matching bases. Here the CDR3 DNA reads TGTGCCAGCAGTGAAATAAGGGGGTCGGATTCACCCCTCCACTTT. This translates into CASSEIRGSDSPLHF.